The 27 T cell receptor beta chains below all came from one sample that was sequenced in a study of cytotoxic CD8 clonotypes in ibrutinib-treated CLL. The repertoire was sequenced with immunoSEQ multiplex PCR; TCRdb's copy has only in-frame clones and lacks some. This table has 90,000 to 100,000 clones, about 78% appearing once. Sequenced material: PBMCs, taken after 12 months of ibrutinib treatment. These TCRs come from a human donor with chronic lymphocytic leukemia.

In its sample, this clone was seen a few times. The chain joins TRBV6-6 to TRBJ1-6; D unclear. CDR3 length: 13 amino acids. Trimming took off 4 bases at V and 7 bases at J, with 8 bases between the two ends. Germline V lookup: CDR1 MNHNY, CDR2 SVGAGI (reference sequence). For the CDR3, the DNA is TGTGCCAGCAGTTTTACGACGAATTCACCCCTCCACTTT. Amino acids: CASSFTTNSPLHF.

The rearrangement links TRBV9 to TRBJ1-1; D may be TRBD1 (5 bases). The germline V gene encodes CDR1 SGDLS and CDR2 YYNGEE. V was shortened by 3 bases and J by 4 bases, with 16 bases between the two germline ends. This CDR3 comprises 15 residues. In DNA, the CDR3 is TGTGCCAGCAGCGCGGGTCAGGGCAGGATCACTGAAGCTTTCTTT. Translating it yields CASSAGQGRITEAFF.

This chain connects TRBV18 to TRBJ2-3, with D unresolved. Germline assignment: CDR1 KGHSH and CDR2 LQKENI. The V end was cut by 2 bases, the J end by 4 bases, with 4 bases between. CDR3 length: 12 residues. CDR3 nucleotides: TGTGCCAGCTCACCATCGGCAGATACGCAGTATTTT. Amino acid sequence: CASSPSADTQYF.

This chain joins TRBV5-1 and TRBJ1-1, with 11 bases that match TRBD1. CDR1 SGHRS and CDR2 YFSETQ come from the germline V gene. The CDR3 consists of 17 residues. V lost 3 bases to trimming and J lost 4 bases; unmatched junction nucleotides: 11. The DNA of the CDR3 is TGCGCCAGCAGCTCAAATCAAATAGGGACAGGGGGCACTGAAGCTTTCTTT. Its protein product is CASSSNQIGTGGTEAFF.

The chain is built from TRBV11-3 and TRBJ2-2; 7 nucleotides agree with TRBD1. After removal of 6 bases from V and 4 bases from J, the junction contained 5 bases not matched to a gene. Germline CDR1 reads SGHNT; CDR2 reads YENEEA. There are 14 residues in the CDR3. The CDR3 protein is CASSPGGSTGELFF. The CDR3 DNA follows: TGTGCCAGCAGTCCAGGGGGTAGCACCGGGGAGCTGTTTTTT.

This chain links TRBV5-1 with TRBJ2-7; D is undetermined. The germline V and J ends were trimmed by 0 bases and 6 bases, with 10 bases remaining between them. Germline V gene data show CDR1 as SGHRS and CDR2 as YFSETQ. This CDR3 region has 13 residues. This CDR3 reads CASSLAQSTEQYF. The CDR3, as DNA: TGCGCCAGCAGCTTGGCACAGTCCACCGAGCAGTACTTC. Looking up the rest from reference TRBV5-1 and TRBJ2-7 gives the full variable domain: KAGVTQTPRYLIKTRGQQVTLSCSPISGHRSVSWYQQTPGQGLQFLFEYFSETQRNKGNFPGRFSGRQFSNSRSEMNVSTLELGDSALYLCASSLAQSTEQYFGPGTRLTVT.

The V and J genes are TRBV7-3 and TRBJ2-5, with 10 bases identical to TRBD2. Germline values: CDR1 SGHTA, CDR2 FQGTGA. CDR3 size: 15 residues. Losses at the gene ends were 5 bases for V and 5 bases for J; bases not matched to a gene: 8. The CDR3, as DNA: TGTGCCAGCAGCCAAAGCGGGGGGGCTAAGGAGACCCAGTACTTC. Translating gives CASSQSGGAKETQYF.

This chain links TRBV29-1 with TRBJ2-5, with TRBD1 matching over 7 bases. This CDR3 is built from 13 residues. Germline V CDR1 and CDR2: SQVTM, ANQGSEA. V shed 2 bases, J shed 6 bases, and the junction held 6 bases outside the gene matches. The CDR3 DNA reads as TGCAGCGTTGAAAGGCAGGGGGTGAAGACCCAGTACTTC. Translation: CSVERQGVKTQYF.

This clone was seen just once. The chain joins TRBV7-2 to TRBJ1-4; 7 positions agree with TRBD1. After removal of 4 bases from V and 7 bases from J, the junction contained 9 bases not matched to a gene. Germline loops: CDR1 SGHTA, CDR2 FQGNSA. This CDR3 spans 15 amino acids. The CDR3 spells CASSSMGQRSEKLFF. CDR3 bases: TGTGCCAGCAGCTCCATGGGACAGAGGAGTGAAAAACTGTTTTTT.

The V gene is TRBV28, the J gene TRBJ2-7, with D possibly TRBD1 on 6 matching bases. The germline V and J ends were trimmed by 3 bases and 12 bases, with 15 bases remaining between them. This CDR3 is built from 12 residues. CDR1 and CDR2 from the germline V gene are MDHEN and SYDVKM. The CDR3 coding sequence is TGTGCCAGCAGTTTTAGCCAGGGGAGTCCGTACTTC. Protein: CASSFSQGSPYF. Complete variable domain (other parts from reference TRBV28 and TRBJ2-7): DVKVTQSSRYLVKRTGEKVFLECVQDMDHENMFWYRQDPGLGLRLIYFSYDVKMKEKGDIPEGYSVSREKKERFSLILESASTNQTSMYLCASSFSQGSPYFGPGTRLTVT.

The chain recombines TRBV7-7 with TRBJ1-6; no firm D call. Germline assignment: CDR1 SSHAT and CDR2 FNYEAQ (reference sequence). Trimming shortened V by 1 base and J by 5 bases, and 12 bases separated the two germline ends. The CDR3 runs 16 residues. The CDR3 loop is CASSLERSRHNSPLHF. Here the CDR3 DNA reads TGTGCCAGCAGCTTAGAAAGGTCTAGGCATAATTCACCCCTCCACTTT. Variable domain in full (rest from reference TRBV7-7 and TRBJ1-6): GAGVSQSPRYKVTKRGQDVTLRCDPISSHATLYWYQQALGQGPEFLTYFNYEAQPDKSGLPSDRFSAERPEGSISTLTIQRTEQRDSAMYRCASSLERSRHNSPLHFGNGTRLTVT.

The V call is TRBV19, the J call TRBJ1-5, with D hard to call. CDR1 and CDR2 from the germline V gene are LNHDA and SQIVND (reference sequence). The length of the CDR3 is 12 residues. Trimming stripped 7 bases from V and 5 bases from J, with 9 bases between. Here the CDR3 DNA reads TGTGCCAGTATTGGTTCATATCAGCCCCAGCATTTT. Amino acid sequence: CASIGSYQPQHF.

The chain couples TRBV7-9 to TRBJ1-4; D possibly corresponds to TRBD1 (5 bases). Germline V gene data show CDR1 as SEHNR and CDR2 as FQNEAQ (reference sequence). CDR3 length equals 16 residues. V shed 1 base and J shed 14 bases, with 23 bases lying between them. The CDR3 sequence is CASSLVDSGQPDLLFF. The DNA of the CDR3 is TGTGCCAGCAGCTTAGTAGACAGTGGTCAGCCGGACCTCCTGTTTTTT.

The chain carries TRBV6-6 and TRBJ1-4; tentative D call: TRBD1 (5 bases). Trimming shortened V by 2 bases and J by 8 bases, and 15 bases separated the two germline ends. Germline-derived CDR1 and CDR2 are MNHNY and SVGAGI (reference sequence). There are 15 residues in the CDR3. The CDR3 sequence: CASSYRGRSGEKLFF. Written as DNA, the CDR3 is TGTGCCAGCAGTTACCGTGGTCGTTCAGGGGAAAAACTGTTTTTT.

This clone was counted a few times. The V and J genes are TRBV29-1 and TRBJ2-7, with D hard to call. This CDR3 is 13 amino acids long. V was pared by 6 bases and J by 1 base, with 13 bases between. The germline V gene encodes CDR1 SQVTM and CDR2 ANQGSEA. The CDR3 spells CSVLRHGSYEQYF. The CDR3 DNA reads TGCAGCGTCCTGAGACATGGGTCCTACGAGCAGTACTTC.

The CDR3 region has the DNA TGCGCCAGCAGCCTTAGCGGGGGGGTAGGGGATACGCAGTATTTT. Residues: CASSLSGGVGDTQYF. The chain couples TRBV4-1 to TRBJ2-3, with 11 bases aligning to TRBD2. This CDR3 has 15 amino acids. Per germline, CDR1 MGHRA and CDR2 YSYEKL. After removal of 4 bases from V and 6 bases from J, the junction contained 6 bases not matched to a gene.

This sequence joins TRBV4-1 and TRBJ1-1; D ambiguous. With 0 bases removed from V and 0 bases from J, the gap between germline ends came to 11 bases. The CDR3 spans 16 residues. The germline CDR1 and CDR2 sequences are MGHRA and YSYEKL. In DNA form, the CDR3 reads TGCGCCAGCAGCCAAGATCGTAGGTTCATGAACACTGAAGCTTTCTTT. It translates to CASSQDRRFMNTEAFF.

V is TRBV30 and J is TRBJ2-5, with 10 bases that match TRBD1. Trimming took 0 bases from V and 3 from J; bases not matched to a gene: 4. The V gene's germline CDR1 is GTSNPN and CDR2 SVGIG (reference sequence). This CDR3 spans 15 amino acids. CDR3 DNA: TGTGCCTGGAGTGTATGGGGGACAGGGGAAGAGACCCAGTACTTC. Translated, it gives CAWSVWGTGEETQYF.

The genes are TRBV4-3 and TRBJ2-2; maybe TRBD1 (5 bases). V was shortened by 6 bases and J by 4 bases, with 18 bases between the two germline ends. CDR3 size: 16 residues. Per germline, CDR1 LGHNA and CDR2 YSLEER. The CDR3 DNA reads as TGCGCCAGCAGTCGACTCAACAAGGGGATCACCGGGGAGCTGTTTTTT. As protein: CASSRLNKGITGELFF.

The chain has TRBV15 and TRBJ2-5; 12 bases fit TRBD2. From germline, CDR1 is LNHNV and CDR2 YYDKDF (reference sequence). The V and J ends lost 0 bases and 0 bases, in that order; junction bases with no gene match: 2. This CDR3 spans 17 amino acids. The CDR3 coding sequence is TGTGCCACCAGCAGAGATGGGACTAGCGGGTACCAAGAGACCCAGTACTTC. Its protein product is CATSRDGTSGYQETQYF.

The rearrangement links TRBV6-1 to TRBJ1-5; TRBD1 might be the D (5 bases). Trimming pared 3 bases from V and 4 bases from J, leaving 10 bases between. Looked up from germline, CDR1 is MNHNS and CDR2 is SASEGT. There are 14 residues in the CDR3. CDR3 nucleotide sequence: TGTGCCAGCAGTGATCAGGGAGTAAATCAGCCCCAGCATTTT. As protein: CASSDQGVNQPQHF.

V and J are TRBV19 and TRBJ2-6, with D hard to call. The ends were cut back, 0 bases at V and 4 bases at J, with 10 bases in the middle. Germline CDR1 is LNHDA and CDR2 is SQIVND (reference sequence). The CDR3 extends over 16 amino acids. The CDR3, as DNA: TGTGCCAGTAGTATAGAAAAGGTCTCGGGGGCCAACGTCCTGACTTTC. Amino acids: CASSIEKVSGANVLTF. Variable domain in full (rest from reference TRBV19 and TRBJ2-6): DGGITQSPKYLFRKEGQNVTLSCEQNLNHDAMYWYRQDPGQGLRLIYYSQIVNDFQKGDIAEGYSVSREKKESFPLTVTSAQKNPTAFYLCASSIEKVSGANVLTFGAGSRLTVL.

The V and J genes are TRBV25-1 and TRBJ2-1; the match to TRBD1 covers 7 bases. V lost 4 bases and J lost 6; bases outside the gene matches: 3. Germline loops: CDR1 MGHDK, CDR2 SYGVNS. The CDR3 loop spans 13 amino acids. CDR3 nucleotides: TGTGCCAGCAGTGCGACAGGGAGCAATGAGCAGTTCTTC. Its protein product is CASSATGSNEQFF.

This clone was found a few times. The CDR3 here is CASSLGQGPYGYTF. The CDR3 DNA reads TGCGCCAGCAGCTTGGGACAGGGCCCCTATGGCTACACCTTC. The V and J genes are TRBV5-1 and TRBJ1-2, with 7 positions matching TRBD1. The CDR3 consists of 14 residues. With 0 bases clipped from V and 4 bases from J, the junction kept 3 bases outside the gene matches. Per the germline V gene, CDR1 is SGHRS and CDR2 is YFSETQ.

The genes are TRBV6-1 and TRBJ1-5, with D perhaps TRBD1 (5 bases). CDR3 length: 15 residues. V was cut by 7 bases and J by 3 bases, with 16 bases left in between. Germline CDR1 is MNHNS and CDR2 is SASEGT. The CDR3 loop reads CASTRGPGDNQPQHF. As DNA, the CDR3 is TGTGCCAGCACGAGGGGCCCGGGGGACAATCAGCCCCAGCATTTT.

The chain recombines TRBV6-5 with TRBJ2-2; weak D call: TRBD1 (5 bases). Germline CDR1 reads MNHEY; CDR2 reads SVGAGI. The ends were cut back, 8 bases at V and 1 base at J, with 11 bases in the middle. CDR3 length equals 14 residues. This CDR3 reads CASWATENTGELFF. The CDR3 nucleotides read TGTGCCAGCTGGGCGACAGAGAACACCGGGGAGCTGTTTTTT.

The table lists this clone with a few counts. This rearrangement joins TRBV2 to TRBJ2-7; D possibly matches TRBD1 or TRBD2 (7 bases each). CDR1 is SNHLY, CDR2 FYNNEI, per germline. The CDR3 length is 17 residues. The ends were cut back, 2 bases at V and 6 bases at J, with 23 bases in the middle. CDR3 in amino acids: CASSEIGRGGTLSEQYF. The CDR3 bases are TGTGCCAGCAGTGAAATCGGCAGGGGGGGGACCCTCTCCGAGCAGTACTTC.